The entry that follows covers one TCR beta chain sequence. Its antigen specificity is not known. The sample holds no much larger clone one base away, and base qualities are not on file. The sample originates from a study of blood T cell repertoires in COVID-19 (TCRdb year 2020). Looking at the study overall: Samples covering the acute and convalescent phases of COVID-19 were provided by collaborators in the United States, Italy and Spain. HLA class I and class II types, where available, came from metadata supplied by the sample provider rather than from assay-based typing. The repertoires were made available in a free public database intended to serve as a resource for research on the immune response to SARS-CoV-2. Samples were obtained from the ongoing ImmuneRACE study (first 160 participants) and from 1,254 subjects provided by 6 global collaborators. The dataset comprised deeply sampled blood TCRbeta repertoires from subjects exposed to, actively infected with, or recovered from COVID-19. The prospective study material was composed of cDNA or gDNA derived from T cells, B-cell-depleted T cells, or PBMCs. The sample metadata nearly always contained a de-identified subject ID, COVID-19 status, age in years and sex.

TCRbeta CDR3 regions were amplified from genomic DNA by means of the immunoSEQ Assay, a bias-controlled multiplex PCR. As for the original processing: Nucleated cell counts per sample were estimated from amplification of reference gene primers within the assay. Sequence reads were collapsed and filtered to measure the absolute abundance of every unique TCRbeta CDR3 rearrangement. Productive Simpson clonality was computed per sample as the square root of Simpson's diversity index over productive rearrangements. The source is immuneACCESS, and TCRdb retained only in-frame sequences with V and J called. Part of the clones is not carried over; for the studies checked, unresolved V genes explain less than half of this, and the remainder is unexplained. V and J calls and clone size are copied from that table; D and trimming were computed from the DNA. This sample lists 100,000 to 150,000 clones; around 90% were detected once. About 3.5% of the sample is taken by the ten largest.

Whole blood was collected in K2EDTA tubes by collaborating institutions according to the institutions' own protocols. For TCRbeta analysis, collaborators shipped samples as frozen whole blood, isolated PBMCs, or DNA extracted from either of those sample types. V is reduced by 3 bases and J by 3 bases, leaving a spacing of 11 bases between them. The CDR3 has 15 amino acids, counting the end cysteine and phenylalanine. The entry retains the CDR3 DNA only, 45 bases that are in frame from base 1. As encoded in the germline V gene, CDR1 is KGHSH while CDR2 is LQKENI. Paper-wide results and their limitations: How much clinical and demographic metadata was included differed by source and by participant, and the metadata was provided uncurated.

The sequence was obtained from a man in his forties or fifties with active COVID-19. Sequenced input: peripheral blood. Recombination joined TRBV18 with TRBJ1-4, with a weak D call of TRBD1 (6 bases match). The DNA is TGTGCCAGCTCACCCCAGGGGTCGGCTAATGAAAAACTGTTTTTT. Its coded protein is CASSPQGSANEKLFF.